One sample yielded the 26 T cell receptor beta chains listed below, sequenced in a study of blood T cell repertoires in COVID-19 (dated by TCRdb to 2019 to 2021). Receptor libraries were prepared by the immunoSEQ multiplex PCR assay. TCRdb's version of the immuneACCESS table is confined to in-frame rearrangements and falls short of the full clone set. An unresolved V gene accounts for under half of the shortfall where checked; the remainder is of unknown origin. The sample table records 100,000 to 140,000 clones; 88% of these occur just once. The ten largest clones add up to about 6.8% of the sample. The material sequenced was peripheral blood. Every receptor here comes from a man in his fifties or sixties with active or convalescent COVID-19.

V usage is TRBV7-2 and J usage is TRBJ2-5; 7 bases map to TRBD1. J was trimmed by 4 bases and V by 5 bases; bases with no gene match: 16. This CDR3 has 17 residues. Per germline, CDR1 SGHTA and CDR2 FQGNSA. CDR3 coding DNA: TGTGCCAGCAGCCCCAGCCAGGACAGGTGGCTGGGAGAGACCCAGTACTTC. This encodes CASSPSQDRWLGETQYF. Variable domain in full (rest from reference TRBV7-2 and TRBJ2-5): GAGVSQSPSNKVTEKGKDVELRCDPISGHTALYWYRQSLGQGLEFLIYFQGNSAPDKSGLPSDRFSAERTGGSVSTLTIQRTQQEDSAVYLCASSPSQDRWLGETQYFGPGTRLLVL.

The V and J genes are TRBV19 and TRBJ2-7, with 13 bases identical to TRBD2. The CDR3 is made up of 14 amino acids. V dropped 3 bases and J dropped 4; count of bases not matched to a gene: 0. The V gene's germline CDR1 is LNHDA and CDR2 SQIVND (reference sequence). CDR3 bases: TGTGCCAGTAGTATGGGACTAGCGGGGTACGAGCAGTACTTC. The encoded protein is CASSMGLAGYEQYF.

The chain employs TRBV5-1 and TRBJ1-1; TRBD1 agrees at 7 bases. CDR3 length: 15 amino acids. In germline, CDR1 is SGHRS, CDR2 YFSETQ. Trimming cost V 4 bases and J 3 bases; bases outside gene matches: 9. CDR3 sequence reads: CASSPRAGGDTEAFF. The CDR3 DNA follows: TGCGCCAGCAGCCCCCGGGCAGGGGGTGACACTGAAGCTTTCTTT.

Concerning this clone itself: One end of the junction is discordant with germline, which a read error may explain. The rearrangement uses TRBV14 and TRBJ1-1; D gene uncertain. This CDR3 has 13 residues. Germline V gives CDR1 SGHDN, CDR2 FVKESK. The CDR3 DNA follows: TGTGCCAGCAGCCAAGTGCCAGATGGATGGGCAGCTTTT. It specifies CASSQVPDGWAAF.

The chain couples TRBV30 to TRBJ1-5; D is uncertain. V shed 1 base and J shed 4 bases, with 11 bases lying between them. Germline CDR1 is GTSNPN and CDR2 is SVGIG (reference sequence). CDR3 length: 14 residues. The CDR3 DNA reads as TGTGCCTGGAGTGGGGTCGCCGGGAATCAGCCCCAGCATTTT. Its translation is CAWSGVAGNQPQHF.

The chain joins TRBV6-5 to TRBJ1-4; D is possibly TRBD1 (6 bases). Trimming left V 4 bases short and J 0 bases short, with 12 bases between. CDR1 and CDR2 from the germline V gene are MNHEY and SVGAGI. This CDR3 comprises 16 residues. Here the CDR3 DNA reads TGTGCCAGCAGTTCCCATCGACAGGCAACTAATGAAAAACTGTTTTTT. It yields the protein CASSSHRQATNEKLFF.

This clone came up a few times. This chain links TRBV7-8 with TRBJ2-2; a possible D gene is TRBD1 (6 bases). Trimming cost V 2 bases and J 0 bases, with 16 bases left between them. CDR3 length: 18 residues. Germline assignment: CDR1 SGHVS and CDR2 FQNEAQ. CDR3 in amino acids: CASSLILPGTTNTGELFF. As DNA, the CDR3 is TGTGCCAGCAGCTTAATCTTACCCGGGACAACGAACACCGGGGAGCTGTTTTTT.

The chain has TRBV6-5 and TRBJ1-5; TRBD1 might be the D (5 bases). The germline gives CDR1 MNHEY, CDR2 SVGAGI. The V gene lost 8 bases and the J gene lost 4 bases, with 6 bases spanning the gap. CDR3 size: 11 residues. The CDR3 loop reads CASAGNQPQHF. CDR3 nucleotides: TGTGCCAGCGCAGGGAATCAGCCCCAGCATTTT.

The chain uses TRBV5-1 and TRBJ1-1; 8 bases align to TRBD1. This CDR3 spans 15 amino acids. With 1 base clipped from V and 4 bases from J, the junction kept 6 bases outside the gene matches. CDR1 SGHRS and CDR2 YFSETQ come from the germline V gene. The CDR3 loop is CASSLTDRASTEAFF. Here the CDR3 DNA reads TGCGCCAGCAGCTTGACGGACAGGGCGTCCACTGAAGCTTTCTTT.

The chain combines TRBV3-1 (or the pseudogene TRBV3-2) with TRBJ2-3, with D perhaps matching TRBD2 (5 bases). Germline values: CDR1 LGHDT, CDR2 YNNKEL (reference sequence). V lost 5 bases, J lost 6 bases, and 15 bases lay in between. The CDR3 runs to 14 residues. The CDR3 sequence is CASSARGMGDTQYF. The CDR3 DNA follows: TGTGCCAGCAGCGCAAGAGGGATGGGGGATACGCAGTATTTT.

The chain recombines TRBV9 with TRBJ2-2; 9 bases line up with TRBD2. Germline V gene sequence: CDR1 SGDLS, CDR2 YYNGEE. The length of the CDR3 is 15 residues. Losses at the gene ends were 2 bases for V and 5 bases for J; bases not matched to a gene: 4. The CDR3 sequence: CASSVSGSVTGELFF. The CDR3 nucleotides are TGTGCCAGCAGCGTTAGCGGGAGCGTTACCGGGGAGCTGTTTTTT.

The rearrangement uses TRBV5-1 and TRBJ1-2; 7 nucleotides match TRBD1. Trimming removed 4 bases from V and 3 bases from J; junction bases left unmatched: 6. CDR1 is SGHRS, CDR2 YFSETQ, per germline. The CDR3 contains 14 residues. CDR3 DNA sequence: TGCGCCAGCAGCCCGACAGGGTTGGACTATGGCTACACCTTC. Encoded protein: CASSPTGLDYGYTF. The whole variable domain, filled in from reference TRBV5-1 and TRBJ1-2, reads KAGVTQTPRYLIKTRGQQVTLSCSPISGHRSVSWYQQTPGQGLQFLFEYFSETQRNKGNFPGRFSGRQFSNSRSEMNVSTLELGDSALYLCASSPTGLDYGYTFGSGTRLTVV.

The chain carries TRBV28 and TRBJ1-5, with D possibly being TRBD1 (6 bases). The CDR3 extends over 14 amino acids. V lost 8 bases and J lost 0, with 11 bases in between. CDR1 MDHEN and CDR2 SYDVKM come from the germline V gene. The CDR3 loop is CASETGYSNQPQHF. The DNA of the CDR3 is TGTGCCAGCGAGACAGGTTATAGCAATCAGCCCCAGCATTTT.

This clone was found a few times. The rearrangement uses TRBV5-1 and TRBJ1-1, with a possible D match to TRBD1 (6 bases). In germline, CDR1 is SGHRS, CDR2 YFSETQ. The CDR3 consists of 15 residues. V lost 0 bases and J 0 bases, leaving 9 bases between the germline ends. The CDR3 DNA is TGCGCCAGCAGCTTGGCAACAGGGCTGAACACTGAAGCTTTCTTT. Encoded protein: CASSLATGLNTEAFF.

V gene TRBV30 combines with J gene TRBJ1-2, with D hard to call. The CDR3 is 11 amino acids. Per germline, CDR1 GTSNPN and CDR2 SVGIG (reference sequence). V was trimmed by 3 bases and J by 2 bases, leaving 4 bases between them. The CDR3 DNA reads TGTGCCTGGAGACAGAACTATGGCTACACCTTC. Amino acids: CAWRQNYGYTF.

This chain connects TRBV7-9 to TRBJ2-6, with D unclear. CDR1 and CDR2 (germline): SEHNR, FQNEAQ (reference sequence). CDR3 length equals 16 residues. V was shortened by 4 bases and J by 4 bases, with 14 bases between the two germline ends. This chain's CDR3 is CASSSVRGYGANVLTF. Written as DNA, the CDR3 is TGTGCCAGCAGCTCGGTCCGAGGTTACGGGGCCAACGTCCTGACTTTC.

This chain joins TRBV23-1 and TRBJ2-2; 8 nucleotides agree with TRBD2. TRBV23-1 is noted as an ORF with a role that remains uncertain. The J segment lost 5 bases and the V segment lost 0 bases, leaving 8 bases of the junction unmatched. The CDR3 sequence is 17 residues long. The DNA for the CDR3 is TGCGCCAGCAGTCAATCCGGGGGTGGCGGGAGGACCGGGGAGCTGTTTTTT. Encoded protein: CASSQSGGGGRTGELFF.

The V and J genes are TRBV5-6 and TRBJ1-6; 7 nucleotides line up with TRBD1. Per the germline V gene, CDR1 is SGHDT and CDR2 is YYEEEE. The J segment lost 7 bases and the V segment lost 4 bases, leaving 8 bases of the junction unmatched. This CDR3 region has 15 residues. CDR3 nucleotides: TGTGCCAGCAGCAGGACTGGGACAGTCAATTCACCCCTCCACTTT. It translates to CASSRTGTVNSPLHF.

The chain is built from TRBV28 and TRBJ1-3; TRBD1 might be the D (6 bases). The CDR3 length is 16 residues. The germline V gene encodes CDR1 MDHEN and CDR2 SYDVKM. Trimming removed 6 bases from V and 4 bases from J, with 19 bases in between. CDR3 bases: TGTGCCAGCAGACCTCCCGGGACACTTAAGGGAAACACCATATATTTT. It translates to CASRPPGTLKGNTIYF.

The V call is TRBV4-1, the J call TRBJ1-1, with D hard to call. Germline V CDR1 and CDR2: MGHRA, YSYEKL. Trimming shortened V by 3 bases and J by 12 bases, and 11 bases separated the two germline ends. The CDR3 totals 11 residues. The CDR3 region is CASSQNEESFF. CDR3 in DNA: TGCGCCAGCAGCCAGAACGAAGAGTCTTTCTTT.

V and J are TRBV5-1 and TRBJ2-3; D is perhaps TRBD1 (5 bases). Trimming took 5 bases from V and 6 from J, leaving 16 bases between them. Germline CDR1 and CDR2: SGHRS and YFSETQ. CDR3 length: 14 residues. The DNA of the CDR3 is TGCGCCAGCAGATTCGCCAGGGTAACCGATACGCAGTATTTT. It translates to CASRFARVTDTQYF.

The J gene is TRBJ2-7, the V gene TRBV5-6; 14 bases align to TRBD2. The germline gives CDR1 SGHDT, CDR2 YYEEEE. The CDR3 runs 16 residues. The J segment lost 7 bases and the V segment lost 6 bases, leaving 12 bases of the junction unmatched. CDR3: CASNPYGLAGGAEQYF. CDR3 DNA sequence: TGTGCCAGCAATCCCTACGGACTAGCGGGAGGAGCGGAGCAGTACTTC.

The V and J genes are TRBV27 and TRBJ1-1; 8 positions agree with TRBD1. J was trimmed by 4 bases and V by 5 bases; bases with no gene match: 9. The CDR3 is made up of 15 amino acids. The germline V gene has CDR1 MNHEY and CDR2 SMNVEV (reference sequence). The CDR3 DNA reads TGTGCCAGCAGTCCGCGGACAGGGCGCGGCACTGAAGCTTTCTTT. Translating gives CASSPRTGRGTEAFF.

The rearrangement links TRBV10-3 to TRBJ2-6; D is possibly TRBD2 (7 bases). Germline CDR1 reads ENHRY; CDR2 reads SYGVKD. Trimming took off 0 bases at V and 2 bases at J, with 11 bases between the two ends. This CDR3 region has 17 residues. The CDR3 is CAISESSGGPGANVLTF. CDR3 sequence (DNA): TGTGCCATCAGTGAGTCGTCGGGGGGCCCTGGGGCCAACGTCCTGACTTTC.

V gene TRBV28 combines with J gene TRBJ2-5, with a tentative D call TRBD1 (5 bases). Trimming pared 4 bases from V and 0 bases from J, leaving 12 bases between. The CDR3 has 15 amino acids. CDR1 and CDR2 (germline): MDHEN, SYDVKM. The CDR3 DNA reads as TGTGCCAGCAGTTCCCCCGGCAGGGACCAAGAGACCCAGTACTTC. It encodes CASSSPGRDQETQYF.

The chain joins TRBV19 to TRBJ1-1; 8 bases map to TRBD1. The CDR3 is 13 residues long. Losses at the gene ends were 5 bases for V and 3 bases for J; bases not matched to a gene: 2. Germline assignment: CDR1 LNHDA and CDR2 SQIVND (reference sequence). CDR3 nucleotides: TGTGCCAGTAGTGAGGACAGGGACACTGAAGCTTTCTTT. This codes for CASSEDRDTEAFF.